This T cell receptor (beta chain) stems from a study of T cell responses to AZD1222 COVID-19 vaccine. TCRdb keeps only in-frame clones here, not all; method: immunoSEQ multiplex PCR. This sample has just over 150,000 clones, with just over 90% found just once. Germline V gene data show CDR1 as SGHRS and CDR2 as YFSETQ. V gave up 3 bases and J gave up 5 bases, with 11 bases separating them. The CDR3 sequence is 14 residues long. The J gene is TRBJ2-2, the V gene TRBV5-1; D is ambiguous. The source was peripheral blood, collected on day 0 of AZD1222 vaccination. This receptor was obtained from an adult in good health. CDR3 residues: CASSWQTETGELFF. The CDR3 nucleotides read TGCGCCAGCAGCTGGCAGACGGAGACCGGGGAGCTGTTTTTT. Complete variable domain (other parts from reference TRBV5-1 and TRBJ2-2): KAGVTQTPRYLIKTRGQQVTLSCSPISGHRSVSWYQQTPGQGLQFLFEYFSETQRNKGNFPGRFSGRQFSNSRSEMNVSTLELGDSALYLCASSWQTETGELFFGEGSRLTVL.